Included here is one T cell receptor beta chain sequence, with context. Its cognate antigen is unknown. This clone may be a read error of a much larger clone one base away. Germline-derived CDR1 and CDR2 are SGHDT and YYEEEE. This CDR3 has 14 amino acids. V shed 4 bases and J shed 7 bases, with 17 bases lying between them. These data originate in a study of CD8+CD57+ T cells in acquired aplastic anemia. Overall study findings and caveats: Patients did not significantly differ from controls in CD8+ Simpson's diversity. Some 31 shared CD8+ CDR3s appeared highly expressed within patients' immunodominant clones.

Using genomic DNA as the template, TCR beta VDJ and CDR3 profiling was carried out. TCRdb reprocessed the reads via MiXCR and lists one record per CDR3 protein. This table holds about 420,000 distinct CDR3 sequences, roughly 64% found once. The sample was sorted CD4+, CD8+, or CD8+CD57+ T cells (not recorded which) from PBMCs. The receptor was isolated from a human donor in good health, serving as a control. The chain is built from TRBV5-6 and TRBJ1-2; D is perhaps TRBD1 (5 bases). The CDR3 loop is CASSVEDKASGYTF. DNA for the CDR3: TGTGCCAGCAGCGTCGAGGACAAGGCGAGTGGCTACACCTTC.